This TCR beta chain was identified during a study of OX40 agonist ivuxolimab in advanced cancers. Study details: The diagnoses of dose-escalation patients were hepatocellular carcinoma, melanoma, renal cell or head and neck cancer. Treatment received earlier with anti-PD-1, anti-PD-L1 or anti-CTLA-4 agents was allowed, and over 30% had some.

The repertoire was sequenced with immunoSEQ multiplex PCR; TCRdb's copy has only in-frame clones and lacks some. The sample has more than 50,000 clones, about 94% seen once. Trimming removed 5 bases at V and 8 bases at J, with 10 bases between. The CDR3 is 12 residues long. Germline CDR1 and CDR2: SEHNR and FQNEAQ (reference sequence). Notes on this clone: The antigen is undetermined.

Points from the study as a whole: Partial responders receiving 0.1-3.0 mg/kg showed among the lowest clonal expansion.

The receptor's source is an adult with an advanced solid tumor such as melanoma, head and neck, liver or kidney cancer. The specimen comprised CD4+ or CD8+ T cells sorted from blood, sampled in a trial of the OX40 agonist ivuxolimab. The V call is TRBV7-9, the J call TRBJ1-3, with D unclear. The CDR3 bases are TGTGCCAGCAGCCTCCCCGGCCACACCATATATTTT. This encodes CASSLPGHTIYF.